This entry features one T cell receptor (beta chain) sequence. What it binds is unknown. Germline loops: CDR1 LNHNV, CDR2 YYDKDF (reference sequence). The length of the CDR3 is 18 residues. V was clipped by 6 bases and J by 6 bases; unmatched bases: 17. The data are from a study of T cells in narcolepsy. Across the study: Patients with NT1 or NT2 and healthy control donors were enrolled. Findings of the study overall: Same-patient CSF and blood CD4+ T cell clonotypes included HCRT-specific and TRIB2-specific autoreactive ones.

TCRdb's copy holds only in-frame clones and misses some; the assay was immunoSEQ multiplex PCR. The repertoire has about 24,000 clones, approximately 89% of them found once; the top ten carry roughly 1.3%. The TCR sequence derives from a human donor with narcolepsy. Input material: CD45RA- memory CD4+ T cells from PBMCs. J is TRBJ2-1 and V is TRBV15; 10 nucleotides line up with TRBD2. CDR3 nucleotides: TGTGCCACCAGGGGTGGTGTGGCTAGCGGGAGTCGGGGCAATGAGCAGTTCTTC. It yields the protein CATRGGVASGSRGNEQFF.